The 26 T cell receptor beta chains in this list originate from one sample, sequenced in a study of blood T cell repertoires in COVID-19. Profiling relied on immunoSEQ multiplex PCR, and the TCRdb table lists in-frame clones only, not all of them. The profile shows almost 300,000 clones, just under 90% of them singletons. Sequenced material: peripheral blood. These receptors were collected from a woman aged 30 to 39 with COVID-19, enrolled during active disease.

This clone is a singleton in its sample. V and J are TRBV11-3 and TRBJ2-2; 12 positions match TRBD2. Germline V gene sequence: CDR1 SGHNT, CDR2 YENEEA. After removal of 2 bases from V and 3 bases from J, the junction contained 7 bases not matched to a gene. CDR3 length: 18 amino acids. CDR3 amino acids: CASSLSLAGGHDTGELFF. In DNA form, the CDR3 reads TGTGCCAGCAGCTTAAGCCTAGCGGGGGGGCATGACACCGGGGAGCTGTTTTTT.

There are a few counts of this clone. The chain joins TRBV19 to TRBJ2-3; D remains unclear. The CDR3 is made up of 15 amino acids. Germline V lookup: CDR1 LNHDA, CDR2 SQIVND (reference sequence). Trimming stripped 3 bases from V and 4 bases from J, with 14 bases between. CDR3 in DNA: TGTGCCAGTAGTATGAAGAGCTTCCGGGCAGATACGCAGTATTTT. Its translation: CASSMKSFRADTQYF.

This chain links TRBV6-5 with TRBJ1-2; 7 bases match TRBD1. V shed 0 bases, J shed 1 base, and the junction held 5 bases outside the gene matches. This CDR3 spans 16 amino acids. Germline V gene lookup returns CDR1 MNHEY and CDR2 SVGAGI. CDR3 coding DNA: TGTGCCAGCAGTTACTCTTTACAGGGGCTTAACTATGGCTACACCTTC. Translated, it gives CASSYSLQGLNYGYTF.

The rearrangement joins TRBV7-8 to TRBJ2-7; D remains unclear. This CDR3 is built from 13 residues. CDR1 SGHVS and CDR2 FQNEAQ come from the germline V gene. V was cut by 5 bases and J by 6 bases, with 14 bases left in between. In DNA form, the CDR3 reads TGTGCCAGCAGCCCGAGCGAGGCCCCCGAGCAGTACTTC. Protein product: CASSPSEAPEQYF.

The chain couples TRBV4-1 to TRBJ1-2, with D hard to call. The CDR3 runs 15 residues. The V gene's germline CDR1 is MGHRA and CDR2 YSYEKL. V was shortened by 4 bases and J by 6 bases, with 18 bases between the two germline ends. CDR3 in amino acids: CASSLPLGGLDGYTF. In DNA, the CDR3 is TGCGCCAGCAGCCTACCGCTCGGAGGGCTCGATGGCTACACCTTC.

The chain joins TRBV10-3 to TRBJ2-7; a weak D match, TRBD2 (6 bases). V dropped 3 bases and J dropped 3 bases, with 15 bases sitting between them. The CDR3 consists of 15 residues. Germline-derived CDR1 and CDR2 are ENHRY and SYGVKD. The DNA for the CDR3 is TGTGCCATCAGTGATATAGGAAGTAGCGGCTACGAGCAGTACTTC. Protein sequence: CAISDIGSSGYEQYF.

V gene TRBV19 combines with J gene TRBJ1-5; 8 nucleotides align to TRBD1. J gave up 5 bases and V 6 bases, and 6 bases lay outside the gene matches. The CDR3 contains 14 residues. Germline lookup yields CDR1 LNHDA and CDR2 SQIVND (reference sequence). The CDR3 DNA sequence: TGTGCCAGTAGCGACAGGGGTTGGTATCAGCCCCAGCATTTT. It codes for CASSDRGWYQPQHF.

V usage is TRBV11-2 and J usage is TRBJ1-2, with 10 bases aligning to TRBD1. The germline V gene encodes CDR1 SGHAT and CDR2 FQNNGV. The V gene end was trimmed by 5 bases and the J gene end by 4 bases; junction bases not matched to a gene: 10. This CDR3 comprises 16 residues. CDR3 nucleotides: TGTGCCAGCAGCCGACAGGGACAGGGGCTCATCTATGGCTACACCTTC. It specifies CASSRQGQGLIYGYTF.

This chain links TRBV19 with TRBJ2-1; 12 bases map to TRBD2. Germline V CDR1 and CDR2: LNHDA, SQIVND (reference sequence). This CDR3 comprises 17 residues. Germline trimming cut 3 bases from V and 2 bases from J; bases unmatched to any gene: 5. CDR3 bases: TGTGCCAGTAGTATTAGACTAGCGGGGGACCCCTACAATGAGCAGTTCTTC. Translated: CASSIRLAGDPYNEQFF.

The chain combines TRBV28 with TRBJ1-6; a weak D match, TRBD1 (6 bases). Between the trimmed V and J ends, which lost 5 bases and 9 bases, there was a span of 14 bases. Germline CDR1 is MDHEN and CDR2 is SYDVKM. This CDR3 has 14 residues. CDR3 protein: CASSHPGVGSPLHF. The CDR3 bases are TGTGCCAGCAGTCATCCAGGGGTAGGTTCACCCCTCCACTTT.

This chain connects TRBV5-1 to TRBJ1-1; D might be TRBD1 (5 bases). Germline values: CDR1 SGHRS, CDR2 YFSETQ. This CDR3 spans 13 amino acids. V lost 5 bases and J 3 bases, leaving 11 bases between the germline ends. The CDR3 loop reads CASRVGHDTEAFF. The CDR3 coding sequence is TGCGCCAGCAGAGTGGGGCACGACACTGAAGCTTTCTTT.

Only one count was recorded for this clone. This chain joins TRBV5-4 and TRBJ2-7; 10 bases are shared with TRBD1. With V trimmed by 4 bases and J by 0 bases, 7 bases remained unmatched. Per germline, CDR1 SGHNT and CDR2 YYREEE (reference sequence). CDR3 size: 16 residues. The DNA for the CDR3 is TGTGCCAGCAGCCAGGGACAGGGGATTTACTCCTACGAGCAGTACTTC. This sequence encodes CASSQGQGIYSYEQYF.

The chain joins TRBV21-1 to TRBJ1-1; TRBD1, the D gene given by the table, was not confirmed from the DNA. TRBV21-1 is a recognized pseudogene. This CDR3 is 17 amino acids long. The CDR3 DNA reads as TGTGCCAGCAGCGAGGGGGGACAGGGGATGAGTGGGACTGAAGCTTTCTTT. It codes for CASSEGGQGMSGTEAFF.

J is TRBJ2-7 and V is TRBV4-1, with 8 bases lining up with TRBD2. CDR1 and CDR2 (germline): MGHRA, YSYEKL. The CDR3 loop spans 15 amino acids. J lost 6 bases, V lost 4 bases, and 11 bases had no gene match. CDR3 sequence: CASSLWTGRDGEQYF. CDR3 bases: TGCGCCAGCAGCCTTTGGACCGGGAGGGATGGCGAGCAGTACTTC.

This sequence joins TRBV28 and TRBJ1-1; D not resolved. The CDR3 consists of 11 residues. The germline V gene has CDR1 MDHEN and CDR2 SYDVKM. V shed 10 bases and J shed 4 bases, with 10 bases lying between them. The CDR3 is CATEGLTEAFF. Here the CDR3 DNA reads TGTGCCACCGAAGGACTCACTGAAGCTTTCTTT.

The chain couples TRBV5-1 to TRBJ2-5, with D possibly being TRBD1 (5 bases). V lost 0 bases and J lost 2, with 11 bases in between. In germline, CDR1 is SGHRS, CDR2 YFSETQ. The CDR3 contains 15 residues. The CDR3 sequence: CASSLGLRVQETQYF. In nucleotides, the CDR3 is TGCGCCAGCAGCTTGGGGCTCAGGGTTCAAGAGACCCAGTACTTC.

This clone was observed once. This chain joins TRBV25-1 and TRBJ1-2, with 9 bases that match TRBD1. The CDR3 contains 15 residues. CDR1 is MGHDK, CDR2 SYGVNS, per germline. Trimming removed 4 bases from V and 4 bases from J; junction bases left unmatched: 7. As DNA, the CDR3 is TGTGCCAGCAGTGCCACCGGGACAGGGTCCTATGGCTACACCTTC. Translating gives CASSATGTGSYGYTF.

This clone showed up just once. This chain uses TRBV18 with TRBJ2-3; D ambiguous. The CDR3 extends over 13 amino acids. Trimming took 6 bases from V and 0 from J, leaving 7 bases between them. The V gene's germline CDR1 is KGHSH and CDR2 LQKENI. CDR3 residues: CASSESSTDTQYF. CDR3 DNA: TGTGCCAGCTCGGAGTCTAGCACAGATACGCAGTATTTT.

This chain links TRBV18 with TRBJ2-1; tentatively, D is TRBD2 (6 bases). V dropped 5 bases and J dropped 6 bases, with 26 bases sitting between them. The CDR3 loop spans 18 amino acids. Germline CDR1 and CDR2: KGHSH and LQKENI. The CDR3 region is CASSSNPGTPGGGNEQFF. The CDR3 region has the DNA TGTGCCAGCTCATCCAACCCCGGGACCCCTGGGGGAGGCAATGAGCAGTTCTTC.

This clone was detected only once. The V call is TRBV13, the J call TRBJ1-2; tentative D call: TRBD1 (5 bases). Germline lookup yields CDR1 PRHDT and CDR2 FYEKMQ (reference sequence). Between the trimmed V and J ends, which lost 4 bases and 0 bases, there was a span of 12 bases. The CDR3 contains 15 residues. CDR3 in DNA: TGTGCCAGCAGCTCCCGGGGGGGGACTAACTATGGCTACACCTTC. It specifies CASSSRGGTNYGYTF.

The chain joins TRBV25-1 to TRBJ1-5; TRBD1 matches 8 bases. Losses at the gene ends were 6 bases for V and 4 bases for J; bases not matched to a gene: 2. CDR3 size: 13 residues. The germline gives CDR1 MGHDK, CDR2 SYGVNS. The CDR3 is CASRGTGNQPQHF. The DNA for the CDR3 is TGTGCCAGCAGAGGGACAGGAAATCAGCCCCAGCATTTT.

This rearrangement joins TRBV9 to TRBJ2-2; D not certain. The germline gives CDR1 SGDLS, CDR2 YYNGEE. V lost 0 bases, J lost 7 bases, and 13 bases lay in between. CDR3 size: 15 residues. The CDR3 region has the DNA TGTGCCAGCAGCGTAGCTCAACAGCATCTCGGGGAGCTGTTTTTT. It is translated as CASSVAQQHLGELFF.

The table lists this clone with a few counts. This CDR3 reads CASSLFTVTTGFNGYTF. CDR3 bases: TGTGCCAGCAGCTTATTTACCGTGACCACAGGGTTCAATGGCTACACCTTC. V gene TRBV7-9 combines with J gene TRBJ1-2, with D possibly matching TRBD1 (6 bases). Trimming removed 2 bases at V and 6 bases at J, with 22 bases between. This CDR3 is 17 amino acids long. CDR1 SEHNR and CDR2 FQNEAQ come from the germline V gene (reference sequence).

This chain links TRBV6-5 with TRBJ2-3, with 8 bases that match TRBD2. The CDR3 runs 15 residues. Germline V gene sequence: CDR1 MNHEY, CDR2 SVGAGI. Losses at the gene ends were 6 bases for V and 0 bases for J; bases not matched to a gene: 5. CDR3 loop: CASRDGGVSTDTQYF. In DNA, the CDR3 is TGTGCCAGCAGGGACGGGGGGGTCAGCACAGATACGCAGTATTTT.

The V and J genes are TRBV11-3 and TRBJ1-3; 9 bases are a match to TRBD1. The CDR3 has 15 residues. From germline, CDR1 is SGHNT and CDR2 YENEEA. Trimming cost V 4 bases and J 4 bases; bases outside gene matches: 5. CDR3 DNA: TGTGCCAGCAGCTCGTCCGGGACAGGGGGAAACACCATATATTTT. Its protein product is CASSSSGTGGNTIYF. The full variable domain, with the rest looked up from reference TRBV11-3 and TRBJ1-3, is EAGVVQSPRYKIIEKKQPVAFWCNPISGHNTLYWYLQNLGQGPELLIRYENEEAVDDSQLPKDRFSAERLKGVDSTLKIQPAELGDSAVYLCASSSSGTGGNTIYFGEGSWLTVV.

The chain recombines TRBV7-2 with TRBJ2-7, with D hard to call. CDR3 length: 15 residues. In germline, CDR1 is SGHTA, CDR2 FQGNSA. V dropped 1 base and J dropped 3 bases, with 13 bases sitting between them. CDR3 in amino acids: CASSLGALSHYEQYF. The CDR3 DNA is TGTGCCAGCAGCTTAGGGGCTCTCTCTCACTACGAGCAGTACTTC.